These 27 T cell receptor beta chains were all obtained from the same sample, sequenced in a study of T-cell memory formation after mild COVID-19. MiXCR, applied by TCRdb to the 5' RACE reads, yields one record per CDR3 protein. The sample carries a few hundred thousand distinct CDR3 sequences, nearly 25% recorded once. Sequencing was done on a sample of PBMCs or a T cell subset sorted from them (not recorded which). The receptors here all came from an adult woman who had mild COVID-19 (a few samples of this study predate the infection). Cell type and time point are not known.

The chain employs TRBV27 and TRBJ2-7; D may match TRBD1 or TRBD2 (7 bases each). The CDR3 covers 16 residues. The V and J ends lost 6 bases and 0 bases respectively, with 18 bases between them. CDR1 and CDR2 from the germline V gene are MNHEY and SMNVEV (reference sequence). CDR3 amino acids: CASSHRGEGASYEQYF. The CDR3 DNA reads TGTGCCAGCAGCCACCGCGGGGAGGGGGCCTCCTACGAGCAGTACTTC.

The chain has TRBV20-1 and TRBJ2-1; D unresolved. Germline values: CDR1 DFQATT, CDR2 SNEGSKA (reference sequence). The V gene lost 6 bases and the J gene lost 15 bases, with 21 bases spanning the gap. CDR3 length equals 12 residues. CDR3 amino acids: CSAQPSVAGPFF. CDR3 nucleotides: TGCAGTGCCCAACCCTCGGTGGCTGGGCCGTTCTTC.

This clonotype showed up just a few times. V gene TRBV12-3 or TRBV12-4 combines with J gene TRBJ2-1; 12 nucleotides line up with TRBD2. The CDR3 is made up of 17 amino acids. Trimming removed 5 bases from V and 1 base from J; junction bases left unmatched: 6. This chain's CDR3 is CASSTTGTSGSYNEQFF. The CDR3 region has the DNA TGTGCCAGCAGTACCACCGGGACTAGCGGGTCCTACAATGAGCAGTTCTTC.

The CDR3 protein is CASSDGGTSGYNEQFF. CDR3 in DNA: TGTGCCAGCAGCGATGGAGGGACTAGCGGTTACAATGAGCAGTTCTTC. The gene calls are TRBV6-5 and TRBJ2-1; 11 bases are a match to TRBD2. This CDR3 is built from 16 residues. The V and J ends lost 6 bases and 4 bases, in that order; junction bases with no gene match: 8. The germline gives CDR1 MNHEY, CDR2 SVGAGI.

This clonotype has just a few counts. The gene calls are TRBV4-1 and TRBJ1-4; 7 nucleotides agree with TRBD1. Germline V gene sequence: CDR1 MGHRA, CDR2 YSYEKL. The length of the CDR3 is 17 residues. The V segment lost 1 base and the J segment 4 bases; nucleotides outside the gene matches: 9. For the CDR3, the DNA is TGCGCCAGCAGCCAAGGTTCACCAGGGGGAATTAATGAAAAACTGTTTTTT. It is translated as CASSQGSPGGINEKLFF.

This clonotype was observed a handful of times. The V gene is TRBV7-9, the J gene TRBJ2-1; D not certain. Germline V CDR1 and CDR2: SEHNR, FQNEAQ (reference sequence). This CDR3 is built from 16 residues. Between the trimmed V and J ends, which lost 4 bases and 3 bases, there was a span of 16 bases. The CDR3 protein is CASSSREVTLYNEQFF. CDR3 DNA sequence: TGTGCCAGCAGCTCACGCGAGGTAACGCTCTACAATGAGCAGTTCTTC. Full variable domain (rest looked up from reference TRBV7-9 and TRBJ2-1): DTGVSQNPRHKITKRGQNVTFRCDPISEHNRLYWYRQTLGQGPEFLTYFQNEAQLEKSRLLSDRFSAERPKGSFSTLEIQRTEQGDSAMYLCASSSREVTLYNEQFFGPGTRLTVL.

This chain uses TRBV15 with TRBJ2-4; D possibly corresponds to TRBD2 (5 bases). The CDR3 extends over 13 amino acids. Trimming shortened V by 5 bases and J by 3 bases, and 8 bases separated the two germline ends. Germline lookup yields CDR1 LNHNV and CDR2 YYDKDF (reference sequence). The CDR3 region is CATSEGLKNIQYF. The CDR3 bases are TGTGCCACCAGCGAGGGCCTCAAAAACATTCAGTACTTC.

The CDR3 DNA is TGTGCCAGCAGCCAAACCGGGACAGGGGAGACCCAGTACTTC. Encoded protein: CASSQTGTGETQYF. The rearrangement links TRBV7-7 to TRBJ2-5; TRBD1 matches 9 bases. The CDR3 sequence is 14 residues long. Per the germline V gene, CDR1 is SSHAT and CDR2 is FNYEAQ (reference sequence). V dropped 5 bases and J dropped 5; count of bases not matched to a gene: 6.

This sequence joins TRBV2 and TRBJ2-5, with D perhaps matching TRBD1 (6 bases). This CDR3 comprises 15 residues. The V end lost 0 bases, the J end lost 0 bases, and 8 bases lay between the germline ends. Germline assignment: CDR1 SNHLY and CDR2 FYNNEI. The CDR3 is CASSEAWGHQETQYF. The CDR3 DNA follows: TGTGCCAGCAGTGAAGCGTGGGGGCACCAAGAGACCCAGTACTTC.

J is TRBJ2-2 and V is TRBV6-5, with no clear D. This CDR3 spans 11 amino acids. V was pared by 6 bases and J by 7 bases, with 6 bases between. Germline V CDR1 and CDR2: MNHEY, SVGAGI. The CDR3 sequence: CASRSYGELFF. The CDR3 nucleotides are TGTGCCAGCAGGTCCTACGGGGAGCTGTTTTTT.

This chain links TRBV20-1 with TRBJ2-7; D may be TRBD1 (6 bases). Between the trimmed V and J ends, which lost 5 bases and 4 bases, there was a span of 18 bases. The V gene's germline CDR1 is DFQATT and CDR2 SNEGSKA (reference sequence). The CDR3 has 14 amino acids. CDR3 region: CSAEDPGTKYEQYF. CDR3 nucleotide sequence: TGCAGTGCTGAAGACCCGGGGACAAAATACGAGCAGTACTTC.

The chain carries TRBV19 and TRBJ1-1; tentative D call: TRBD1 (6 bases). V lost 1 base to trimming and J lost 5 bases, with 14 bases between them. CDR1 is LNHDA and CDR2 is SQIVND in the germline V gene (reference sequence). CDR3 length equals 15 residues. The CDR3: CASSIAAWGQTEAFF. In DNA, the CDR3 is TGTGCCAGTAGTATAGCCGCTTGGGGACAAACTGAAGCTTTCTTT.

This chain joins TRBV18 and TRBJ1-4; D is possibly TRBD1 (5 bases). This CDR3 spans 15 amino acids. The germline gives CDR1 KGHSH, CDR2 LQKENI. The V end lost 0 bases, the J end lost 7 bases, and 12 bases lay between the germline ends. CDR3: CASSPPQGFGEKLFF. The DNA for the CDR3 is TGTGCCAGCTCACCACCTCAGGGCTTCGGTGAAAAACTGTTTTTT.

This clonotype has more than one count but fewer than ten. This chain connects TRBV18 to TRBJ2-7; a weak D match, TRBD1 (6 bases). V was clipped by 2 bases and J by 3 bases, with 14 bases between them. The CDR3 spans 15 residues. Per germline, CDR1 KGHSH and CDR2 LQKENI. DNA of the CDR3: TGTGCCAGCTCACCATTACAGGGCGTCGACTACGAGCAGTACTTC. Translation: CASSPLQGVDYEQYF.

V is TRBV12-3 or TRBV12-4 and J is TRBJ2-7; possible D gene TRBD2, 6 bases. V dropped 6 bases and J dropped 0 bases, with 15 bases sitting between them. The CDR3 loop spans 15 amino acids. In nucleotides, the CDR3 is TGTGCCAGCAGGGCGGGACTTACCCCCTCCTACGAGCAGTACTTC. This gives the protein CASRAGLTPSYEQYF.

This clonotype was counted a few times. The chain recombines TRBV6-1 with TRBJ2-1; 12 bases line up with TRBD1. V gave up 6 bases and J gave up 8 bases; unmatched junction bases: 8. Germline V gene data show CDR1 as MNHNS and CDR2 as SASEGT. CDR3 length: 15 residues. The CDR3 region is CASRAGTGGKYEQFF. The DNA for the CDR3 is TGTGCCAGCAGGGCCGGGACAGGGGGCAAATATGAGCAGTTCTTC.

A few counts support this clonotype. This chain uses TRBV10-3 with TRBJ2-1, with 7 bases that match TRBD2. The CDR3 contains 15 residues. Germline CDR1 reads ENHRY; CDR2 reads SYGVKD. V was pared by 6 bases and J by 6 bases, with 11 bases of the junction left unmatched. CDR3: CAIRGLIGLANEQFF. The CDR3, as DNA: TGTGCCATCAGGGGACTAATAGGGCTGGCCAATGAGCAGTTCTTC.

V is TRBV20-1 and J is TRBJ2-3; 7 bases line up with TRBD1. This CDR3 has 14 amino acids. V lost 5 bases and J lost 2; bases outside the gene matches: 7. Per germline, CDR1 DFQATT and CDR2 SNEGSKA (reference sequence). The CDR3: CSAPGQVITDTQYF. DNA for the CDR3: TGCAGTGCTCCTGGACAGGTCATCACAGATACGCAGTATTTT.

This clonotype was observed once. Mismatch with germline at one junction end may stem from a read error. The chain joins TRBV27 to TRBJ1-2; D gene uncertain. Germline CDR1 is MNHEY and CDR2 is SMNVEV (reference sequence). The CDR3 is 14 amino acids. This CDR3 is CASSLSMFGYGYTF. The CDR3 region has the DNA TGTGCCAGCAGTCTATCCATGTTTGGGTATGGCTACACCTTC.

J is TRBJ1-1 and V is TRBV5-4; D may be TRBD1 (6 bases). V lost 9 bases and J 1 base, leaving 22 bases between the germline ends. CDR3 length equals 16 residues. CDR1 SGHNT and CDR2 YYREEE come from the germline V gene (reference sequence). CDR3 region: CATNSRGGARNTEAFF. CDR3 nucleotide sequence: TGTGCCACAAACTCACGTGGGGGGGCACGGAACACTGAAGCTTTCTTT.

The chain carries TRBV7-2 and TRBJ2-1, with D unclear. This CDR3 comprises 16 residues. The V and J ends lost 3 bases and 0 bases respectively, with 12 bases between them. Germline CDR1 SGHTA, CDR2 FQGNSA. The CDR3 region has the DNA TGTGCCAGCAGCTTTCATTCTACGAGCTCCTACAATGAGCAGTTCTTC. Translation gives CASSFHSTSSYNEQFF.

The rearrangement joins TRBV7-9 to TRBJ1-5; a weak D match, TRBD1 (5 bases). Trimming shortened V by 4 bases and J by 0 bases, and 19 bases separated the two germline ends. The length of the CDR3 is 18 residues. Germline CDR1 is SEHNR and CDR2 is FQNEAQ (reference sequence). The CDR3 sequence: CASSSENSGATSNQPQHF. CDR3 coding DNA: TGTGCCAGCAGCTCCGAGAACAGCGGGGCTACTAGCAATCAGCCCCAGCATTTT.

This clonotype has a handful of counts. The chain is built from TRBV10-3 and TRBJ2-7, with TRBD2 matching 8 bases. The germline gives CDR1 ENHRY, CDR2 SYGVKD. This CDR3 is 13 amino acids long. With 10 bases clipped from V and 4 bases from J, the junction kept 9 bases outside the gene matches. The CDR3: CATDGAGGYEQYF. CDR3 bases: TGTGCCACCGACGGGGCGGGGGGTTACGAGCAGTACTTC.

The J gene is TRBJ2-2, the V gene TRBV13; a weak D match, TRBD1 (5 bases). The CDR3 extends over 15 amino acids. V shed 1 base and J shed 0 bases, with 6 bases lying between them. Per the germline V gene, CDR1 is PRHDT and CDR2 is FYEKMQ (reference sequence). The CDR3 nucleotides are TGTGCCAGCAGCTTAGTGGGGCCGAACACCGGGGAGCTGTTTTTT. It specifies CASSLVGPNTGELFF.

This clonotype was seen only a few times. The chain combines TRBV29-1 with TRBJ2-7, with D perhaps matching TRBD1 (6 bases). The CDR3 has 14 amino acids. V lost 0 bases and J lost 7, with 16 bases in between. In germline, CDR1 is SQVTM, CDR2 ANQGSEA. The chain's CDR3 is CSVEDIGTPFEQYF. The CDR3 DNA sequence: TGCAGCGTTGAAGATATTGGGACACCTTTTGAGCAGTACTTC.

This clonotype was picked up a small number of times. The CDR3 is CASSFTGGGDTQYF. The CDR3 DNA is TGCGCCAGCAGCTTTACGGGAGGCGGAGATACGCAGTATTTT. The rearrangement uses TRBV5-1 and TRBJ2-3, with 7 bases identical to TRBD2. CDR3 length: 14 residues. Germline assignment: CDR1 SGHRS and CDR2 YFSETQ. The V segment lost 2 bases and the J segment 5 bases; nucleotides outside the gene matches: 5.

The rearrangement uses TRBV6-5 and TRBJ2-1; the D is unclear. V dropped 5 bases and J dropped 3 bases, with 5 bases sitting between them. This CDR3 region has 12 residues. CDR1 and CDR2 (germline): MNHEY, SVGAGI. CDR3 in amino acids: CASSTFYNEQFF. CDR3 sequence (DNA): TGTGCCAGCAGTACCTTCTACAATGAGCAGTTCTTC.